This T cell receptor beta chain was identified in a study of T cell repertoires in cytomegalovirus infection. Background on the study: An indication of both CMV infection and matching HLA type came from public TCR beta signatures.

One entry per CDR3 protein results from TCRdb running MiXCR on the reads. Here the sample spans some 680,000 distinct CDR3 sequences, approximately 40% being singletons. This CDR3 is 16 amino acids long. Germline V lookup: CDR1 SNHLY, CDR2 FYNNEI. Trimming took off 10 bases at V and 10 bases at J, with 26 bases between the two ends. Concerning this clonotype: Its antigen remains unknown.

Study outcomes and limitations: Cumulative frequency (of public TCR beta family members) identified carriers of CMV plus the relevant HLA.

The TCR comes from a human donor in good health (CMV status not recorded). Some clones in this sample may be carry-over from other donors' samples. The sequenced sample consisted of PBMCs. The rearrangement links TRBV2 to TRBJ1-6; D not resolved. The CDR3 loop reads CATEAQGPERVSPLHF. The DNA of the CDR3 is TGTGCCACCGAAGCTCAAGGCCCGGAAAGAGTGTCACCCCTCCACTTT.